Shown below are 16 T cell receptor beta chains from a single sample sequenced in a study of T-cell memory formation after mild COVID-19. TCRdb re-called the 5' RACE reads through MiXCR, storing one row per CDR3 protein. The profile shows 350,000 to 500,000 distinct CDR3 sequences, more than 20% of them singletons. Sequenced material: PBMCs or a T cell subset sorted from them (not recorded which). The receptors here all came from an adult woman who had mild COVID-19 (a few samples of this study predate the infection). Cell type and time point are not known.

This chain joins TRBV7-2 and TRBJ2-1; no clear D. This CDR3 is built from 15 residues. Trimming left V 4 bases short and J 6 bases short, with 16 bases between. Germline V CDR1 and CDR2: SGHTA, FQGNSA. This CDR3 is CASSYGLIIPNEQFF. The CDR3 DNA is TGTGCCAGCAGCTACGGGCTAATCATCCCCAATGAGCAGTTCTTC.

This clonotype was seen repeatedly, ten times or more. CDR3 sequence reads: CASGHRLYSYNSPLHF. The CDR3 region has the DNA TGTGCCAGCGGCCACAGGCTATACTCCTATAATTCACCCCTCCACTTT. The V and J genes are TRBV12-3 or TRBV12-4 and TRBJ1-6; D is possibly TRBD1 (5 bases). This CDR3 region has 16 residues. Trimming stripped 8 bases from V and 0 bases from J, with 14 bases between.

CDR3 bases: TGCAGTGCGAGACAGGGTGCTAATGAAAAACTGTTTTTT. This encodes CSARQGANEKLFF. The chain combines TRBV20-1 with TRBJ1-4; 7 bases fit TRBD1. V shed 6 bases and J 3 bases; nucleotides not matched to a gene: 4. The CDR3 extends over 13 amino acids. Per the germline V gene, CDR1 is DFQATT and CDR2 is SNEGSKA (reference sequence).

CDR3 nucleotide sequence: TGTGCCAGCAGCTTAGTGGGACAGGGGGATAATTCACCCCTCCACTTT. Its translation: CASSLVGQGDNSPLHF. The chain links TRBV7-2 to TRBJ1-6, with 11 bases aligning to TRBD1. With V trimmed by 1 base and J by 5 bases, 1 base remained unmatched. CDR3 length equals 16 residues. Germline loops: CDR1 SGHTA, CDR2 FQGNSA. The complete variable domain, with remaining parts taken from reference TRBV7-2 and TRBJ1-6, reads GAGVSQSPSNKVTEKGKDVELRCDPISGHTALYWYRQSLGQGLEFLIYFQGNSAPDKSGLPSDRFSAERTGGSVSTLTIQRTQQEDSAVYLCASSLVGQGDNSPLHFGNGTRLTVT.

The V and J genes are TRBV2 and TRBJ2-7; 10 nucleotides match TRBD2. Trimming at V came to 6 bases and at J to 3 bases, leaving 8 bases not matched to a gene. In germline, CDR1 is SNHLY, CDR2 FYNNEI. The CDR3 runs to 15 residues. The CDR3, as DNA: TGTGCCAGCAGAGAATTAGCGGGGGGAGGCTACGAGCAGTACTTC. Its protein is CASRELAGGGYEQYF.

The chain combines TRBV12-3 or TRBV12-4 with TRBJ2-1, with 14 bases that match TRBD2. The CDR3 contains 15 residues. J gave up 7 bases and V 1 base, and 0 bases lay outside the gene matches. The CDR3 coding sequence is TGTGCCAGCAGTTTAGGGACTAGCGGGAGGAATGAGCAGTTCTTC. The encoded protein is CASSLGTSGRNEQFF.

CDR3 sequence: CSADQGASGYTF. The CDR3 DNA sequence: TGCAGTGCTGATCAGGGGGCGAGTGGCTACACCTTC. V usage is TRBV20-1 and J usage is TRBJ1-2, with 8 bases lining up with TRBD1. V lost 5 bases to trimming and J lost 7 bases; unmatched junction nucleotides: 6. The CDR3 totals 12 residues. Germline assignment: CDR1 DFQATT and CDR2 SNEGSKA (reference sequence).

CDR3 sequence (DNA): TGTGCCAGCAGCCGAGACAGGGACTACGTGGAGCAGTACTTC. Its translation is CASSRDRDYVEQYF. The chain has TRBV14 and TRBJ2-7; D is tentatively TRBD1 or TRBD2 (7 bases each). The CDR3 extends over 14 amino acids. Germline-derived CDR1 and CDR2 are SGHDN and FVKESK. V lost 4 bases, J lost 7 bases, and 17 bases lay in between.

This clonotype was counted only a few times. The V call is TRBV24-1, the J call TRBJ2-3, with D perhaps TRBD1 (6 bases). The germline gives CDR1 KGHDR, CDR2 SFDVKD. This CDR3 spans 15 amino acids. Trimming left V 10 bases short and J 3 bases short, with 19 bases between. CDR3 sequence: CATTATGTLTDTQYF. CDR3 DNA: TGTGCCACGACCGCGACCGGGACACTAACAGATACGCAGTATTTT.

The J gene is TRBJ2-2, the V gene TRBV12-3 or TRBV12-4, with 11 positions matching TRBD2. V lost 5 bases, J lost 3 bases, and 5 bases stayed unmatched. The CDR3 sequence is 16 residues long. The CDR3 sequence is CASSLGTSGYTGELFF. CDR3 sequence (DNA): TGTGCCAGCAGTCTCGGGACTAGCGGCTACACCGGGGAGCTGTTTTTT.

The V call is TRBV6-5, the J call TRBJ1-6; D is ambiguous. Trimming pared 6 bases from V and 4 bases from J, leaving 7 bases between. CDR1 is MNHEY and CDR2 is SVGAGI in the germline V gene. This CDR3 comprises 13 residues. The CDR3 reads CASSSRYNSPLHF. CDR3 sequence (DNA): TGTGCCAGCAGCTCTAGATATAATTCACCCCTCCACTTT.

The count of this clonotype is one. CDR3 protein: CASSPLDRATEAFF. The CDR3 DNA is TGTGCCAGCTCACCATTAGACAGGGCGACTGAAGCTTTCTTT. The chain carries TRBV18 and TRBJ1-1, with 7 bases identical to TRBD1. Germline values: CDR1 KGHSH, CDR2 LQKENI. CDR3 length: 14 amino acids. The V segment lost 2 bases and the J segment 5 bases; nucleotides outside the gene matches: 5.

This clonotype has just a few counts. This sequence joins TRBV11-2 and TRBJ2-2, with 13 nucleotides matching TRBD2. The germline gives CDR1 SGHAT, CDR2 FQNNGV. With 5 bases clipped from V and 6 bases from J, the junction kept 6 bases outside the gene matches. This CDR3 is built from 16 residues. The CDR3 DNA reads as TGTGCCAGCAGCCGACTAGCGGGAGGCTGGCCCGGGGAGCTGTTTTTT. Protein product: CASSRLAGGWPGELFF.

There are a few counts of this clonotype. The genes are TRBV24-1 and TRBJ1-5; D perhaps matches TRBD1 (5 bases). Between the trimmed V and J ends, which lost 4 bases and 7 bases, there was a span of 10 bases. The CDR3 covers 13 residues. From germline, CDR1 is KGHDR and CDR2 SFDVKD. CDR3 bases: TGTGCCACCAGTGACAGGGACGGGCAGCCCCAGCATTTT. It codes for CATSDRDGQPQHF.

This clonotype was detected once. The rearrangement joins TRBV4-1 to TRBJ2-1, with 8 bases aligning to TRBD1. The V and J ends lost 4 bases and 7 bases, in that order; junction bases with no gene match: 9. Germline CDR1 MGHRA, CDR2 YSYEKL. This CDR3 region has 15 residues. In DNA, the CDR3 is TGCGCCAGCAGCCCACAGGGGGTAGGATTGAATGAGCAGTTCTTC. This sequence encodes CASSPQGVGLNEQFF.

V is TRBV19 and J is TRBJ1-2, with D unresolved. CDR3 length: 14 residues. V was clipped by 8 bases and J by 4 bases, with 17 bases between them. Per the germline V gene, CDR1 is LNHDA and CDR2 is SQIVND (reference sequence). CDR3 loop: CASRHVNSFYGYTF. As DNA, the CDR3 is TGTGCCAGTCGACATGTAAACAGCTTCTATGGCTACACCTTC.